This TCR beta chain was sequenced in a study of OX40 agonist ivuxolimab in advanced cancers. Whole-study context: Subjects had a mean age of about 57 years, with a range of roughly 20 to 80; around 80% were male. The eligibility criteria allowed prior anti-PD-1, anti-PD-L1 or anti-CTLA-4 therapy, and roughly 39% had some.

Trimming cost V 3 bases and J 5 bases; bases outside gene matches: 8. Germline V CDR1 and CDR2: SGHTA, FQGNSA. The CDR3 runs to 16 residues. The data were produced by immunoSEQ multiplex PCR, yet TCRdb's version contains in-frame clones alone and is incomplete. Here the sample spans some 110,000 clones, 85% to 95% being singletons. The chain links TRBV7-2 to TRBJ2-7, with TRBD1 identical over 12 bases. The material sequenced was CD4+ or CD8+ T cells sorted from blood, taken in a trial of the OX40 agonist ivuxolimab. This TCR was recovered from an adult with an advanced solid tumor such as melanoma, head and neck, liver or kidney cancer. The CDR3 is CASSFSPGTGGHEQYF. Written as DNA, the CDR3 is TGTGCCAGCAGCTTTTCACCCGGGACAGGGGGCCACGAGCAGTACTTC.